The 25 T cell receptor beta chains listed next were all sequenced from one sample in a study of T cells after yellow fever vaccination. TCRdb re-called the 5' RACE reads with MiXCR, one entry per CDR3 protein. The sample carries hundreds of thousands of distinct CDR3 sequences, about 17% recorded once. The sequencing here drew on PBMCs, taken about 5 days after the first yellow fever vaccination. These receptors were collected from a man aged 18-30 years who received the YFV17D yellow fever vaccine.

Turning to this clonotype: This may be a read error, as it is one base from a much larger clone. The gene calls are TRBV24-1 and TRBJ2-2; D gene ambiguous. The V gene lost 6 bases and the J gene lost 4 bases, with 8 bases spanning the gap. The CDR3 has 13 residues. Germline values: CDR1 KGHDR, CDR2 SFDVKD. CDR3 protein: CATSLTRTGELFF. CDR3 nucleotides: TGTGCCACCAGTCTAACCCGCACCGGGGAGCTGTTTTTT.

The CDR3 bases are TGTGCCAGCAGCTTGCGGCCAGCAATAGCCAAAAACATTCAGTACTTC. This encodes CASSLRPAIAKNIQYF. The V gene is TRBV5-6, the J gene TRBJ2-4; D call uncertain. The CDR3 loop spans 16 amino acids. V lost 1 base and J 0 bases, leaving 11 bases between the germline ends. The germline V gene has CDR1 SGHDT and CDR2 YYEEEE.

The V and J genes are TRBV5-8 and TRBJ1-1, with no clear D. There are 13 residues in the CDR3. Trimming pared 4 bases from V and 7 bases from J, leaving 14 bases between. The germline V gene encodes CDR1 SGHTS and CDR2 YDEGEE. The CDR3: CASSHAEKGEAFF. CDR3 nucleotides: TGTGCCAGCAGCCATGCAGAAAAGGGTGAAGCTTTCTTT.

This clonotype has only a few counts. The chain uses TRBV3-1 and TRBJ2-3; 8 bases line up with TRBD2. The length of the CDR3 is 16 residues. Germline V gives CDR1 LGHDT, CDR2 YNNKEL (reference sequence). V shed 1 base and J 2 bases; nucleotides not matched to a gene: 5. CDR3 region: CASSQAKRGNTDTQYF. Here the CDR3 DNA reads TGTGCCAGCAGCCAAGCCAAGCGGGGGAACACAGATACGCAGTATTTT.

This clonotype was counted between two and nine times. This chain joins TRBV7-9 and TRBJ2-3, with 11 nucleotides matching TRBD2. This CDR3 comprises 16 residues. The V and J ends lost 4 bases and 1 base, in that order; junction bases with no gene match: 4. Germline-derived CDR1 and CDR2 are SEHNR and FQNEAQ (reference sequence). CDR3 bases: TGTGCCAGCAGCTCCGGACTAGCGGGCCGCACAGATACGCAGTATTTT. Residues: CASSSGLAGRTDTQYF.

The V and J genes are TRBV4-2 and TRBJ2-1, with 7 bases identical to TRBD2. CDR1 and CDR2 from the germline V gene are LGHNA and YNFKEQ. The CDR3 runs 16 residues. V was clipped by 4 bases and J by 2 bases; unmatched bases: 8. The CDR3 sequence: CASSPAGTTAYNEQFF. DNA for the CDR3: TGTGCCAGCAGCCCGGCCGGGACTACTGCCTACAATGAGCAGTTCTTC.

V is TRBV6-1 and J is TRBJ2-5; 10 bases fit TRBD1. The germline CDR1 and CDR2 sequences are MNHNS and SASEGT. After removal of 6 bases from V and 7 bases from J, the junction contained 11 bases not matched to a gene. The CDR3 covers 15 residues. The DNA of the CDR3 is TGTGCCAGCAGCTCGACAGGGGGCGAGTTATGGACCCAGTACTTC. Translating gives CASSSTGGELWTQYF.

This clonotype turned up a few times. V is TRBV6-1 and J is TRBJ2-1; D remains unclear. This CDR3 comprises 14 residues. From germline, CDR1 is MNHNS and CDR2 SASEGT. The ends were cut back, 6 bases at V and 5 bases at J, with 14 bases in the middle. Here the CDR3 DNA reads TGTGCCAGCAGAGCCCAGGCGGCTCACAATGAGCAGTTCTTC. It translates to CASRAQAAHNEQFF.

V gene TRBV7-8 combines with J gene TRBJ2-3, with a possible D match to TRBD1 (7 bases). Looked up from germline, CDR1 is SGHVS and CDR2 is FQNEAQ. The CDR3 runs to 15 residues. V dropped 8 bases and J dropped 4 bases, with 19 bases sitting between them. CDR3 protein: CASGAEGASADTQYF. The CDR3 DNA sequence: TGTGCCAGCGGGGCGGAGGGGGCTTCCGCAGATACGCAGTATTTT.

This clonotype was counted only a few times. This chain links TRBV4-1 with TRBJ2-2; either TRBD1 or TRBD2 may fit D (5 bases each). The V end lost 0 bases, the J end lost 5 bases, and 10 bases lay between the germline ends. Germline V gene lookup returns CDR1 MGHRA and CDR2 YSYEKL. The CDR3 has 15 amino acids. This chain's CDR3 is CASSQERGRTGELFF. CDR3 in DNA: TGCGCCAGCAGCCAAGAACGGGGCCGGACCGGGGAGCTGTTTTTT.

This clonotype was recorded a few times. V usage is TRBV12-3 or TRBV12-4 and J usage is TRBJ2-2, with 10 bases lining up with TRBD1. The CDR3 is 19 residues long. V lost 7 bases, J lost 6 bases, and 20 bases stayed unmatched. As DNA, the CDR3 is TGTGCCAGCACCCCCCTTGGGGCCCTTGGGACAGGGGTAGCCGGGGAGCTGTTTTTT. This sequence encodes CASTPLGALGTGVAGELFF.

The chain combines TRBV12-3 or TRBV12-4 with TRBJ1-2; a possible D gene is TRBD1 (5 bases). V was pared by 0 bases and J by 10 bases, with 9 bases between. This CDR3 has 12 residues. The DNA for the CDR3 is TGTGCCAGCAGTTTAGCGGGGCAAGACTACACCTTC. Protein product: CASSLAGQDYTF.

This clonotype was counted many times. V usage is TRBV12-3 or TRBV12-4 and J usage is TRBJ2-2; D gene unclear. V was trimmed by 3 bases and J by 8 bases, leaving 1 base between them. This CDR3 has 10 residues. The CDR3: CASSFGELFF. The CDR3 DNA reads as TGTGCCAGCAGTTTTGGGGAGCTGTTTTTT.

The rearrangement joins TRBV10-2 to TRBJ1-5; no firm D call. V lost 2 bases to trimming and J lost 0 bases, with 11 bases between them. CDR1 and CDR2 (germline): WSHSY, SAAADI. This CDR3 contains 16 residues. The CDR3 coding sequence is TGCGCCAGCAGTGAGAATCCAGGAAATAGCAATCAGCCCCAGCATTTT. This codes for CASSENPGNSNQPQHF.

This clonotype occurred many times. V usage is TRBV5-1 and J usage is TRBJ1-5, with a tentative D call TRBD1 (6 bases). V gave up 4 bases and J gave up 5 bases, with 13 bases separating them. This CDR3 has 14 residues. CDR1 is SGHRS, CDR2 YFSETQ, per germline. In DNA form, the CDR3 reads TGCGCCAGCAGCGTCGGGACAAACGATCAGCCCCAGCATTTT. Its translation is CASSVGTNDQPQHF.

The chain combines TRBV6-1 with TRBJ1-3; D not certain. CDR3 length: 15 amino acids. The V end lost 6 bases, the J end lost 4 bases, and 16 bases lay between the germline ends. From germline, CDR1 is MNHNS and CDR2 SASEGT. CDR3 region: CASSVTGVGGNTIYF. As DNA, the CDR3 is TGTGCCAGCAGCGTAACCGGGGTAGGGGGAAACACCATATATTTT.

This clonotype has ten or more counts. J is TRBJ2-2 and V is TRBV4-1, with unresolved D. This CDR3 comprises 14 residues. With 1 base removed from V and 6 bases from J, the gap between germline ends came to 9 bases. Germline CDR1 is MGHRA and CDR2 is YSYEKL. CDR3 bases: TGCGCCAGCAGCCAAGTCATTCTAGCCGGGGAGCTGTTTTTT. Amino acid sequence: CASSQVILAGELFF.

This clonotype was observed a handful of times. The V and J genes are TRBV4-1 and TRBJ2-2; 12 bases agree with TRBD2. V lost 4 bases, J lost 5 bases, and 5 bases stayed unmatched. Germline values: CDR1 MGHRA, CDR2 YSYEKL. The CDR3 contains 16 residues. The CDR3: CASSPLAGGTTGELFF. The DNA for the CDR3 is TGCGCCAGCAGCCCGCTAGCGGGGGGGACGACCGGGGAGCTGTTTTTT.

This clonotype has just a few counts. The J gene is TRBJ2-3, the V gene TRBV5-1; TRBD1 aligns across 10 bases. Germline-derived CDR1 and CDR2 are SGHRS and YFSETQ. The CDR3 is 16 amino acids. J was trimmed by 5 bases and V by 0 bases; bases with no gene match: 6. In DNA form, the CDR3 reads TGCGCCAGCAGCTTGGTGGGGCGGACAGGGGGAGATACGCAGTATTTT. This translates into CASSLVGRTGGDTQYF.

The rearrangement uses TRBV6-1 and TRBJ2-6, with D possibly being TRBD2 (6 bases). Trimming left V 7 bases short and J 0 bases short, with 22 bases between. CDR3 size: 19 residues. In germline, CDR1 is MNHNS, CDR2 SASEGT. The CDR3 bases are TGTGCCAGCAAGAAAAAATACGAGGCGGGGAGCTCTGGGGCCAACGTCCTGACTTTC. This codes for CASKKKYEAGSSGANVLTF.

This clonotype occurred a few times. The rearrangement links TRBV7-9 to TRBJ2-5, with a possible D match to TRBD1 (5 bases). The CDR3 is 13 residues long. The germline CDR1 and CDR2 sequences are SEHNR and FQNEAQ (reference sequence). V was shortened by 5 bases and J by 7 bases, with 14 bases between the two germline ends. DNA of the CDR3: TGTGCCAGCAGCCCCCAGGGCCGAGGGACCCAGTACTTC. Encoded protein: CASSPQGRGTQYF.

J is TRBJ1-5 and V is TRBV18; 10 bases agree with TRBD1. Germline CDR1 KGHSH, CDR2 LQKENI. The CDR3 loop spans 15 amino acids. V shed 3 bases and J 6 bases; nucleotides not matched to a gene: 5. The CDR3 nucleotides are TGTGCCAGCTCACCGGTCGACAGGGGGCCTCAGCCCCAGCATTTT. Its translation is CASSPVDRGPQPQHF.

The rearrangement links TRBV24-1 to TRBJ2-3; no definite D call. The CDR3 has 14 residues. V was trimmed by 4 bases and J by 3 bases, leaving 10 bases between them. CDR1 and CDR2 (germline): KGHDR, SFDVKD. The CDR3 is CATSEYKGTDTQYF. In DNA form, the CDR3 reads TGTGCCACCAGTGAGTACAAGGGTACAGATACGCAGTATTTT.

This clonotype was found a few times. The chain joins TRBV7-2 to TRBJ2-3; D perhaps matches TRBD2 (6 bases). This CDR3 is built from 15 residues. Germline lookup yields CDR1 SGHTA and CDR2 FQGNSA. Trimming pared 1 base from V and 4 bases from J, leaving 12 bases between. CDR3 sequence (DNA): TGTGCCAGCAGCTTAGGCGGGGTCCTCTCAGATACGCAGTATTTT. It specifies CASSLGGVLSDTQYF.

This clonotype was seen only a few times. The chain joins TRBV20-1 to TRBJ2-2, with TRBD2 matching over 12 bases. The CDR3 is made up of 16 amino acids. CDR1 DFQATT and CDR2 SNEGSKA come from the germline V gene (reference sequence). J lost 5 bases, V lost 5 bases, and 9 bases had no gene match. CDR3 in amino acids: CSAGKGLAGITGELFF. CDR3 bases: TGCAGTGCTGGAAAAGGACTAGCGGGAATTACCGGGGAGCTGTTTTTT.